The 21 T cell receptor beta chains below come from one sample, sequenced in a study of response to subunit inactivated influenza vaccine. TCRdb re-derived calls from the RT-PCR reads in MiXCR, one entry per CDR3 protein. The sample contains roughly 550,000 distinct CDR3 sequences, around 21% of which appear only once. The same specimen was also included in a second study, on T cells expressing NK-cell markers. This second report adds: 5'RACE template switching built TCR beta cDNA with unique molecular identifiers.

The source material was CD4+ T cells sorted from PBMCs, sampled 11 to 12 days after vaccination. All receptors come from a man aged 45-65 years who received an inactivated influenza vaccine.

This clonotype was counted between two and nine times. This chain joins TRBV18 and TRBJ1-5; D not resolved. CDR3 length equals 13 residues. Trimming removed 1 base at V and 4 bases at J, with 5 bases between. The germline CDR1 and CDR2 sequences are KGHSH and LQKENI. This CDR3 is CASSPQVNQPQHF. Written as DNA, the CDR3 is TGTGCCAGCTCACCACAGGTTAATCAGCCCCAGCATTTT.

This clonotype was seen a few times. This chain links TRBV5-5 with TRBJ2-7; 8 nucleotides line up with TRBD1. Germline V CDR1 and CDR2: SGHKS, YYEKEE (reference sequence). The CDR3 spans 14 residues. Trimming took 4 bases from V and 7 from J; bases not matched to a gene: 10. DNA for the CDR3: TGTGCCAGCAGCATAGGACAGGGACTGGGGGAGCAGTACTTC. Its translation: CASSIGQGLGEQYF.

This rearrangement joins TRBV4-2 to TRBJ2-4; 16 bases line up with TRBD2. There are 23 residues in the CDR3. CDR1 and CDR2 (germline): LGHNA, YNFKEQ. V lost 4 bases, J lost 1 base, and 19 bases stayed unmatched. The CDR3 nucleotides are TGTGCCAGCAGCCCCGGAGATATACCGACCGGGACTAGCGGGAGGGCCGCCAAAAACATTCAGTACTTC. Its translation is CASSPGDIPTGTSGRAAKNIQYF.

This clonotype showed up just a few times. The CDR3 DNA follows: TGTGCCAGCAGTTACTCCAGGGGAACTAACTATGGCTACACCTTC. Translation: CASSYSRGTNYGYTF. This chain links TRBV6-2 or TRBV6-3 with TRBJ1-2; tentatively, D is TRBD1 (6 bases). CDR1 is MNHEY, CDR2 SVGEGT, per germline. The length of the CDR3 is 15 residues. Trimming cost V 0 bases and J 0 bases, with 8 bases left between them.

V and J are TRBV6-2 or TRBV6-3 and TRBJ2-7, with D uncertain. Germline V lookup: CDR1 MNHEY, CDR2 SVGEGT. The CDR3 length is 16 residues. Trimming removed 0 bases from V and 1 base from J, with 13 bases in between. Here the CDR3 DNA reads TGTGCCAGCAGTTACTCGGTTGGGCGGCCTTCCTACGAGCAGTACTTC. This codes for CASSYSVGRPSYEQYF.

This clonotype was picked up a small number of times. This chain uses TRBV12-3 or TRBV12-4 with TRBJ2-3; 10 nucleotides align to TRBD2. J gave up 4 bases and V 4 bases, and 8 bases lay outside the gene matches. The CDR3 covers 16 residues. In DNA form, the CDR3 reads TGTGCCAGCAGTTCTCCTAGCGGGGGTGTCGCAGATACGCAGTATTTT. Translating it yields CASSSPSGGVADTQYF.

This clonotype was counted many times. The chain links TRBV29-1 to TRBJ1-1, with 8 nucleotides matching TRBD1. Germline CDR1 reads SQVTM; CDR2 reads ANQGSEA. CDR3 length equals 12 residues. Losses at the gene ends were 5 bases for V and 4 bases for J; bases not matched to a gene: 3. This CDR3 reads CSVQGALTEAFF. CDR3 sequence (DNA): TGCAGCGTTCAGGGGGCGCTCACTGAAGCTTTCTTT.

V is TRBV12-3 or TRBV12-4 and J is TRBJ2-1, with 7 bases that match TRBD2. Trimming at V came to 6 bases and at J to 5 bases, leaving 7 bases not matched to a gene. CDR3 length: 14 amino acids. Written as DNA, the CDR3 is TGTGCCAGCAGCCAACTAGCGTTGAACAATGAGCAGTTCTTC. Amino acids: CASSQLALNNEQFF.

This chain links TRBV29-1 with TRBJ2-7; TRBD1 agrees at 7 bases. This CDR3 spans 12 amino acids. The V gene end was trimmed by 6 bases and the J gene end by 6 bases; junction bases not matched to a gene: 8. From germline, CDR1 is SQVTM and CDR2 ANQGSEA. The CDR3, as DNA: TGCAGCGTGGGGAGACAGGGAGCCGAGCAGTACTTC. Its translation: CSVGRQGAEQYF.

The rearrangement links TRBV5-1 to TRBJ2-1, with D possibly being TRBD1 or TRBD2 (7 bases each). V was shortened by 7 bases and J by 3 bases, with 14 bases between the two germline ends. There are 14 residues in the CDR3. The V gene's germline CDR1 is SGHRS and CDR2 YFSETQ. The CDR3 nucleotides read TGCGCCAGCGGGGAGGGGGCGAACTACAATGAGCAGTTCTTC. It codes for CASGEGANYNEQFF.

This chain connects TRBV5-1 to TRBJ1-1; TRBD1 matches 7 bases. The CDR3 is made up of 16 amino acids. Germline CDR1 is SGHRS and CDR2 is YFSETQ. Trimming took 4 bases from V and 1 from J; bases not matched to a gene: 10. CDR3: CASSVRQGDSNTEAFF. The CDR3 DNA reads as TGCGCCAGCAGCGTCAGACAGGGCGACTCGAACACTGAAGCTTTCTTT.

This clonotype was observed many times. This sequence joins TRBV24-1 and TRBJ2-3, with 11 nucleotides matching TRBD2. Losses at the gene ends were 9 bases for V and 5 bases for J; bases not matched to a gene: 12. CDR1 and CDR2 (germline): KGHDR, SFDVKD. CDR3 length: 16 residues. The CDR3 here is CATASLAGGSRDTQYF. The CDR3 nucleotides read TGTGCCACCGCATCTCTAGCGGGAGGATCGCGAGATACGCAGTATTTT.

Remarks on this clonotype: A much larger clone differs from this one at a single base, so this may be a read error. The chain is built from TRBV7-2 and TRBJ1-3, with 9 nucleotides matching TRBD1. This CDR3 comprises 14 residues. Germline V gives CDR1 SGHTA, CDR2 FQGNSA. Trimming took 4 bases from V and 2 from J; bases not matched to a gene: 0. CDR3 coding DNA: TGTGCCAGCAGCTGGGACAGGGCTGGAAACACCATATATTTT. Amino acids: CASSWDRAGNTIYF.

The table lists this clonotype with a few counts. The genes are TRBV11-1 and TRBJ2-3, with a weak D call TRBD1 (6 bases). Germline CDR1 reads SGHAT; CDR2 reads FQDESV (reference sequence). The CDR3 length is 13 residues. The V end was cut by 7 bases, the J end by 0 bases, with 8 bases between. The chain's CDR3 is CASTGQSTDTQYF. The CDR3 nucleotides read TGTGCCAGCACCGGACAGAGCACAGATACGCAGTATTTT.

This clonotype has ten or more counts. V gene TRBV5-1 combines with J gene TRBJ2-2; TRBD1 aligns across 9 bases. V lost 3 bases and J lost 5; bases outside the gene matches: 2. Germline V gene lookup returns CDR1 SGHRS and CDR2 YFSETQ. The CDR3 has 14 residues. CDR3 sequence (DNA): TGCGCCAGCAGCTACAGGGGGCTTACCGGGGAGCTGTTTTTT. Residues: CASSYRGLTGELFF.

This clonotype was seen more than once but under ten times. The CDR3, as DNA: TGTGCCAGCAGCGTCTCAACGACAGGGGACCATGAGCAGTTCTTC. This sequence encodes CASSVSTTGDHEQFF. The rearrangement links TRBV9 to TRBJ2-1; 8 bases agree with TRBD1. Germline-derived CDR1 and CDR2 are SGDLS and YYNGEE. The CDR3 has 15 amino acids. Trimming at V came to 2 bases and at J to 8 bases, leaving 9 bases not matched to a gene.

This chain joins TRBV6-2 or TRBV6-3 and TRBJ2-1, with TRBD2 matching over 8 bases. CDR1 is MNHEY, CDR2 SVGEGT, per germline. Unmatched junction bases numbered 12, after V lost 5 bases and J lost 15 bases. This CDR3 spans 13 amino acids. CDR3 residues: CASSQTSGSSLFF. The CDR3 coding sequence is TGTGCCAGCAGTCAAACCAGCGGGAGCAGCCTGTTCTTC.

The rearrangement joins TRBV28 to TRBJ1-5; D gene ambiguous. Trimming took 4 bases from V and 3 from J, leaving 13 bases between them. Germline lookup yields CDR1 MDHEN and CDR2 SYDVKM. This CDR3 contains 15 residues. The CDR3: CASSSNDGYNQPQHF. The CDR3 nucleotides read TGTGCCAGCAGTTCGAACGACGGTTACAATCAGCCCCAGCATTTT.

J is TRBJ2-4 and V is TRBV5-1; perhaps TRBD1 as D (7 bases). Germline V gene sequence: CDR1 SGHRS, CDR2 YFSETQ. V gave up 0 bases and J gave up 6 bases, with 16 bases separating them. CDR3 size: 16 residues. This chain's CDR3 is CASSLAVGQGGNIQYF. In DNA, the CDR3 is TGCGCCAGCAGCTTGGCAGTCGGGCAGGGGGGAAACATTCAGTACTTC.

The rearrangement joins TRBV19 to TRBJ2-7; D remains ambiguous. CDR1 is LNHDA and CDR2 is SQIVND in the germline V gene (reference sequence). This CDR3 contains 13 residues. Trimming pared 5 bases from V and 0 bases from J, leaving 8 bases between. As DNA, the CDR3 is TGTGCCAGTAGTCGTTCCAACTCCTACGAGCAGTACTTC. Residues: CASSRSNSYEQYF.

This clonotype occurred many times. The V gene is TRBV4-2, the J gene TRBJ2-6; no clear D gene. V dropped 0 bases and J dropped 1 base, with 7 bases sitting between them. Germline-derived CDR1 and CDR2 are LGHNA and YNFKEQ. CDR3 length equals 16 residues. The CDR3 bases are TGTGCCAGCAGCCAAGATCAACAGTCTGGGGCCAACGTCCTGACTTTC. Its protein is CASSQDQQSGANVLTF.